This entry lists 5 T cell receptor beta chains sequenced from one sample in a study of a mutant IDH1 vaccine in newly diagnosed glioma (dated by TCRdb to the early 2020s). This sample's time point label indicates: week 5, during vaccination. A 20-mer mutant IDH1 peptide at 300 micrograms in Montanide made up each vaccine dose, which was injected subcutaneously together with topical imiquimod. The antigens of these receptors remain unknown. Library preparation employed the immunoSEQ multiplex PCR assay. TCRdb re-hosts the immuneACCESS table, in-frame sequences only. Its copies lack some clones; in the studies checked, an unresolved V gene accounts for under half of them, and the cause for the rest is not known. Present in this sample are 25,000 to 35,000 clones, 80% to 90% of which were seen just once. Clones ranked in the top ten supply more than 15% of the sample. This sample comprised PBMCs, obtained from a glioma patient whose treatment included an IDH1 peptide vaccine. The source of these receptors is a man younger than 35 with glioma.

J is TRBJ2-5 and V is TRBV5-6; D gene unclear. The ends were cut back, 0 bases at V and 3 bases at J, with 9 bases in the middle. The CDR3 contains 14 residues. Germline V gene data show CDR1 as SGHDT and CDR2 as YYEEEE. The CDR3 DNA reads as TGTGCCAGCAGCTTGGTCTCAGCCAAAGAGACCCAGTACTTC. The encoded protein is CASSLVSAKETQYF.

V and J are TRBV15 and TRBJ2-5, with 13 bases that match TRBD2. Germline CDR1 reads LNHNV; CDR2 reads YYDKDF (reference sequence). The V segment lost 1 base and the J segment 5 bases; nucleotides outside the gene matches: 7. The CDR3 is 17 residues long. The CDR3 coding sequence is TGTGCCACCAGCAGAGCCGGGACTAGCGGGGTCTGGGAGACCCAGTACTTC. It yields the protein CATSRAGTSGVWETQYF.

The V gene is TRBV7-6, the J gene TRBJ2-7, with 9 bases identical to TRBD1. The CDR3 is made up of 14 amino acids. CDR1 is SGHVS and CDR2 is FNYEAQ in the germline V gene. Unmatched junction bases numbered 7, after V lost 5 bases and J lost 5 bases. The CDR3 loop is CASSPEDRGHEQYF. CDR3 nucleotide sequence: TGTGCCAGCAGCCCTGAGGACAGGGGCCACGAGCAGTACTTC.

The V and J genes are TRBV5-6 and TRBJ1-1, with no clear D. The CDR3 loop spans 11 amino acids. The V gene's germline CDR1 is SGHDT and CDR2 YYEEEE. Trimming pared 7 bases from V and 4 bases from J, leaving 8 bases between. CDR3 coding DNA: TGTGCCAGCTTGGGGAGCACTGAAGCTTTCTTT. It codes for CASLGSTEAFF. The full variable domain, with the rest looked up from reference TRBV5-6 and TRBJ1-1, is DAGVTQSPTHLIKTRGQQVTLRCSPKSGHDTVSWYQQALGQGPQFIFQYYEEEERQRGNFPDRFSGHQFPNYSSELNVNALLLGDSALYLCASLGSTEAFFGQGTRLTVV.

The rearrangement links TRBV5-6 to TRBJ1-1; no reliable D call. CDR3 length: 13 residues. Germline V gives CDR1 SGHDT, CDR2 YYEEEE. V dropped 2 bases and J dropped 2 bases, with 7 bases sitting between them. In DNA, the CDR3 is TGTGCCAGCAGCTTAGCGCAAAACACTGAAGCTTTCTTT. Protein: CASSLAQNTEAFF.